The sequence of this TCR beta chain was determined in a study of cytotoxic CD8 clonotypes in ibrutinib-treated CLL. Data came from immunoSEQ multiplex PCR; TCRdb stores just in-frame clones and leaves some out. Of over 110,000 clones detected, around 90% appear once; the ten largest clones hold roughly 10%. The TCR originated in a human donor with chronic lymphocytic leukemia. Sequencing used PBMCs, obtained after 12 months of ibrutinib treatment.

This CDR3 reads CASSQTSFYEQYF. For the CDR3, the DNA is TGCGCCAGCAGCCAGACGAGTTTTTACGAGCAGTACTTC. The chain recombines TRBV5-1 with TRBJ2-7; D gene unclear. There are 13 residues in the CDR3. V gave up 4 bases and J gave up 4 bases, with 12 bases separating them. Germline-derived CDR1 and CDR2 are SGHRS and YFSETQ.